The 25 T cell receptor beta chains presented below share a single source sample, sequenced in a study of cytomegalovirus exposure and HLA in healthy donors. PCR employed 60 Vbeta and 13 Jbeta primers. Only in-frame clones appear in the TCRdb table, and some are missing; sequencing was by immunoSEQ multiplex PCR. The sample records about 160,000 clones, roughly 70% being singletons. Specimen: PBMCs. Every receptor here comes from a woman aged 45-59 years in good health and CMV-seropositive.

The chain combines TRBV6-4 with TRBJ2-2; 9 bases match TRBD1. J lost 4 bases, V lost 9 bases, and 6 bases had no gene match. The CDR3 covers 14 residues. Germline CDR1 is MRHNA and CDR2 is SNTAGT. The CDR3 nucleotides read TGTGCCAGTACCGGGACAGGGACCACCGGGGAGCTGTTTTTT. This gives the protein CASTGTGTTGELFF.

V usage is TRBV15 and J usage is TRBJ1-1; D is perhaps TRBD1 (6 bases). Per germline, CDR1 LNHNV and CDR2 YYDKDF (reference sequence). The CDR3 has 13 residues. The V and J ends lost 0 bases and 8 bases respectively, with 10 bases between them. CDR3 in amino acids: CATSRDQGTEAFF. The CDR3 bases are TGTGCCACCAGCAGAGATCAGGGGACCGAAGCTTTCTTT.

This clone has only one observation. The chain employs TRBV5-1 and TRBJ2-5; tentative D call: TRBD1 (6 bases). V dropped 0 bases and J dropped 7 bases, with 13 bases sitting between them. The CDR3 contains 14 residues. From germline, CDR1 is SGHRS and CDR2 YFSETQ. The CDR3 coding sequence is TGCGCCAGCAGCTTGGAATCCCAACAGGGGACCCAGTACTTC. Amino acid sequence: CASSLESQQGTQYF.

This rearrangement joins TRBV4-1 to TRBJ1-4; D gene unclear. Trimming took off 1 base at V and 0 bases at J, with 12 bases between the two ends. The CDR3 consists of 17 residues. Germline CDR1 reads MGHRA; CDR2 reads YSYEKL. The CDR3 protein is CASSQATKVATNEKLFF. The CDR3 region has the DNA TGCGCCAGCAGCCAAGCGACAAAGGTGGCAACTAATGAAAAACTGTTTTTT.

The chain combines TRBV30 with TRBJ1-6, with 7 bases lining up with TRBD1. The CDR3 has 16 residues. Per the germline V gene, CDR1 is GTSNPN and CDR2 is SVGIG (reference sequence). V trimming: 2 bases; J trimming: 9 bases; junction bases outside the gene matches: 13. The CDR3 sequence is CAWSKTRTGVASPLHF. The CDR3 bases are TGTGCCTGGAGTAAAACTAGGACAGGAGTAGCTTCACCCCTCCACTTT.

V is TRBV29-1 and J is TRBJ2-1; 12 bases match TRBD1. V dropped 6 bases and J dropped 8; count of bases not matched to a gene: 8. The CDR3 is 14 residues long. Germline CDR1 and CDR2: SQVTM and ANQGSEA. CDR3 sequence reads: CSVRGTGGMDEQFF. The CDR3 DNA is TGCAGCGTCAGGGGGACAGGGGGCATGGATGAGCAGTTCTTC.

The gene calls are TRBV15 and TRBJ2-3, with TRBD1 matching 7 bases. The CDR3 length is 15 residues. Trimming took 3 bases from V and 5 from J; bases not matched to a gene: 8. Germline V CDR1 and CDR2: LNHNV, YYDKDF (reference sequence). The CDR3 nucleotides are TGTGCCACCAGCAGCGTGACAGGGCCAGGAGATACGCAGTATTTT. This sequence encodes CATSSVTGPGDTQYF. Full variable domain (missing parts from reference TRBV15 and TRBJ2-3): DAMVIQNPRYQVTQFGKPVTLSCSQTLNHNVMYWYQQKSSQAPKLLFHYYDKDFNNEADTPDNFQSRRPNTSFCFLDIRSPGLGDTAMYLCATSSVTGPGDTQYFGPGTRLTVL.

This clone was seen once. V is TRBV5-1 and J is TRBJ1-2; unclear D gene. Germline assignment: CDR1 SGHRS and CDR2 YFSETQ. The CDR3 has 14 amino acids. The V gene lost 5 bases and the J gene lost 0 bases, with 11 bases spanning the gap. The CDR3 here is CASRISAANYGYTF. The CDR3 nucleotides read TGCGCCAGCAGGATTAGCGCAGCTAACTATGGCTACACCTTC.

There are a few counts of this clone. V gene TRBV5-1 combines with J gene TRBJ2-5; 7 bases fit TRBD1. The germline CDR1 and CDR2 sequences are SGHRS and YFSETQ. The V and J ends lost 2 bases and 5 bases, in that order; junction bases with no gene match: 6. The CDR3 spans 14 residues. CDR3 DNA: TGCGCCAGCAGCTTTGGCCCAGGGGGTGAGACCCAGTACTTC. Its translation is CASSFGPGGETQYF.

J is TRBJ1-5 and V is TRBV30; TRBD1 matches at 9 bases. Per the germline V gene, CDR1 is GTSNPN and CDR2 is SVGIG (reference sequence). Germline trimming cut 2 bases from V and 4 bases from J; bases unmatched to any gene: 3. There are 14 residues in the CDR3. The CDR3 spells CAWSLTGGNQPQHF. The CDR3 coding sequence is TGTGCCTGGAGTCTGACAGGGGGGAATCAGCCCCAGCATTTT.

The chain links TRBV5-6 to TRBJ1-2, with 7 bases aligning to TRBD1. The CDR3 has 15 residues. Germline CDR1 and CDR2: SGHDT and YYEEEE. The J segment lost 4 bases and the V segment lost 3 bases, leaving 9 bases of the junction unmatched. CDR3 region: CASSSSRGRGYGYTF. The CDR3 DNA reads as TGTGCCAGCAGCTCCTCCAGGGGGAGAGGCTATGGCTACACCTTC.

This chain connects TRBV7-8 to TRBJ2-7; possibly TRBD1 for D (5 bases). V lost 1 base, J lost 0 bases, and 10 bases lay in between. The germline CDR1 and CDR2 sequences are SGHVS and FQNEAQ. The CDR3 loop spans 15 amino acids. CDR3 bases: TGTGCCAGCAGCTTAGAATTGGGGCTCTCCTACGAGCAGTACTTC. It codes for CASSLELGLSYEQYF.

The chain links TRBV6-1 to TRBJ2-5, with 11 bases matching TRBD1. Germline-derived CDR1 and CDR2 are MNHNS and SASEGT. The CDR3 is 14 residues long. Trimming at V came to 4 bases and at J to 4 bases, leaving 2 bases not matched to a gene. CDR3: CASSGGTGGETQYF. CDR3 nucleotide sequence: TGTGCCAGCAGTGGTGGGACAGGGGGAGAGACCCAGTACTTC.

The chain joins TRBV6-5 to TRBJ1-1; D is undetermined. This CDR3 contains 14 residues. V lost 2 bases, J lost 1 base, and 8 bases lay in between. Germline CDR1 and CDR2: MNHEY and SVGAGI. This CDR3 is CASSYLTGNTEAFF. The CDR3 DNA reads TGTGCCAGCAGTTACCTTACCGGGAACACTGAAGCTTTCTTT.

This clone was recorded once. The V and J genes are TRBV2 and TRBJ1-5, with D perhaps matching TRBD1 (5 bases). Germline-derived CDR1 and CDR2 are SNHLY and FYNNEI. The CDR3 has 15 amino acids. V lost 3 bases to trimming and J lost 7 bases, with 16 bases between them. CDR3 DNA: TGTGCCAGCAGTGATTTCGGGGGTATCGGACAGCCCCAGCATTTT. Translation: CASSDFGGIGQPQHF. The variable domain in full, completed from reference TRBV2 and TRBJ1-5, reads EPEVTQTPSHQVTQMGQEVILRCVPISNHLYFYWYRQILGQKVEFLVSFYNNEISEKSEIFDDQFSVERPDGSNFTLKIRSTKLEDSAMYFCASSDFGGIGQPQHFGDGTRLSIL.

Here the CDR3 reads CASSLASGFLRSPLHF. The CDR3 DNA follows: TGTGCCAGCAGCTTAGCGTCAGGATTTCTAAGATCACCCCTCCACTTT. The chain joins TRBV7-8 to TRBJ1-6; D ambiguous. The germline CDR1 and CDR2 sequences are SGHVS and FQNEAQ. The CDR3 loop spans 16 amino acids. Between the trimmed V and J ends, which lost 0 bases and 10 bases, there was a span of 16 bases.

This clone was seen only a few times. The rearrangement uses TRBV19 and TRBJ2-3, with 14 bases aligning to TRBD2. This CDR3 contains 15 residues. The V gene end was trimmed by 7 bases and the J gene end by 5 bases; junction bases not matched to a gene: 5. The germline CDR1 and CDR2 sequences are LNHDA and SQIVND (reference sequence). CDR3 amino acids: CASMAGLAGVDTQYF. The DNA of the CDR3 is TGTGCCAGTATGGCGGGACTAGCGGGGGTAGATACGCAGTATTTT.

The chain joins TRBV6-1 to TRBJ2-2, with 7 bases that match TRBD1. The J segment lost 0 bases and the V segment lost 5 bases, leaving 3 bases of the junction unmatched. The length of the CDR3 is 15 residues. Germline V lookup: CDR1 MNHNS, CDR2 SASEGT. CDR3 sequence reads: CASSKTGSNTGELFF. The CDR3 DNA follows: TGTGCCAGCAGTAAGACAGGGTCGAACACCGGGGAGCTGTTTTTT.

The CDR3 loop reads CASSPVQTGEGEQYF. The CDR3 nucleotides read TGTGCCAGCAGCCCAGTCCAGACAGGGGAGGGCGAGCAGTACTTC. V is TRBV11-2 and J is TRBJ2-7; D perhaps matches TRBD1 (8 bases). The V gene lost 5 bases and the J gene lost 6 bases, with 20 bases spanning the gap. This CDR3 region has 15 residues. Germline V CDR1 and CDR2: SGHAT, FQNNGV.

The chain joins TRBV7-9 to TRBJ2-5; 7 nucleotides align to TRBD1. The J call is uncertain, as TRBJ2-7 better fits the DNA end. Germline loops: CDR1 SEHNR, CDR2 FQNEAQ (reference sequence). This CDR3 is built from 19 residues. The DNA of the CDR3 is TGTGCCAGCAGCGCTACGACAGGGTTTGGTGTCGGAGGCTCCTACGAGCAGTACTTC. Its protein is CASSATTGFGVGGSYEQYF.

The V call is TRBV2, the J call TRBJ1-2; the match to TRBD1 covers 9 bases. J lost 4 bases, V lost 5 bases, and 8 bases had no gene match. Germline CDR1 reads SNHLY; CDR2 reads FYNNEI. The CDR3 is made up of 15 amino acids. CDR3 region: CASSFGTGIGYGYTF. CDR3 coding DNA: TGTGCCAGCAGTTTCGGGACAGGGATCGGCTATGGCTACACCTTC.

The rearrangement uses TRBV2 and TRBJ2-7, with D perhaps TRBD2 (5 bases). This CDR3 region has 12 residues. Germline CDR1 is SNHLY and CDR2 is FYNNEI. V was trimmed by 2 bases and J by 3 bases, leaving 5 bases between them. CDR3 in amino acids: CASSERGYEQYF. The CDR3 DNA reads as TGTGCCAGCAGTGAACGGGGCTACGAGCAGTACTTC.

Note on this clone: Other DNA sequences in this specimen translate into the identical CDR3. The chain links TRBV30 to TRBJ1-2, with D perhaps TRBD1 (6 bases). Germline V gives CDR1 GTSNPN, CDR2 SVGIG (reference sequence). The CDR3 consists of 12 residues. The ends were cut back, 2 bases at V and 4 bases at J, with 8 bases in the middle. CDR3 DNA: TGTGCCTGGAGTCCGGACAGCTATGGCTACACCTTC. Its translation: CAWSPDSYGYTF.

DNA of the CDR3: TGTGCCAGCAGTCGAGGGACAGGGAATTACGAGCAGTACTTC. This translates into CASSRGTGNYEQYF. This chain uses TRBV6-6 with TRBJ2-7, with TRBD1 matching 9 bases. The CDR3 is 14 amino acids. J gave up 4 bases and V 5 bases, and 6 bases lay outside the gene matches. Germline V CDR1 and CDR2: MNHNY, SVGAGI (reference sequence).

J is TRBJ2-3 and V is TRBV5-5, with D perhaps TRBD1 (6 bases). V was trimmed by 5 bases and J by 0 bases, leaving 13 bases between them. Germline CDR1 SGHKS, CDR2 YYEKEE (reference sequence). The CDR3 contains 15 residues. CDR3 in DNA: TGTGCCAGCAGTTCTAACAGGGCTAGCACAGATACGCAGTATTTT. This encodes CASSSNRASTDTQYF.